This T cell receptor beta chain emerged from a study of pediatric ulcerative colitis. Study-level points and caveats: Blood samples from a couple of patients yielded substantially fewer templates and were excluded from blood-rectal overlap analysis. Blood-rectal clonal overlap within each person was significantly higher in ulcerative colitis patients than controls. No controls had the two rectal clonotypes shared by ulcerative colitis patients.

Repertoires were generated with immunoSEQ multiplex PCR, while TCRdb's copy carries only in-frame clones and drops some. The sample yields roughly 64,000 clones, 86% seen once. Details on this clone: Its target is not known.

CDR1 and CDR2 from the germline V gene are SGHVS and FQNEAQ. The J segment lost 6 bases and the V segment lost 5 bases, leaving 16 bases of the junction unmatched. CDR3 length equals 16 residues. The TCR comes from a boy between 10 and 17 years old with severe ulcerative colitis. The genes are TRBV7-8 and TRBJ2-7; 7 bases map to TRBD2. The sample comprised blood. The CDR3 DNA reads as TGTGCCAGCAGCACAGTTGCGGGGAGGGAAGGCTCCGAGCAGTACTTC. It yields the protein CASSTVAGREGSEQYF.